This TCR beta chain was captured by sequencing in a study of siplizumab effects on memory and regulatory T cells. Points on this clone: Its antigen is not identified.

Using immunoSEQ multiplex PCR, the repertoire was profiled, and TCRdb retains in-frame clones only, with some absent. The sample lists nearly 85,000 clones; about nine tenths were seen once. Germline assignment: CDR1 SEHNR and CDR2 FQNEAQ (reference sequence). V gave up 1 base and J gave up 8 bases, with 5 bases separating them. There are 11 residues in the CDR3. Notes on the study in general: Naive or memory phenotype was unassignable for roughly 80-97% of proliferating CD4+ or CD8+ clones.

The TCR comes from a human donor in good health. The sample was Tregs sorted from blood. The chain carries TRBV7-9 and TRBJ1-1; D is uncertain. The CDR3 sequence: CASSLVREAFF. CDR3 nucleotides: TGTGCCAGCAGCTTAGTAAGGGAAGCTTTCTTT.